Presented here are 4 T cell receptor beta chains from one specimen sequenced in a study of siplizumab effects on memory and regulatory T cells (dated by TCRdb to the late 2010s). For these TCRs, the target antigens are not known. For approximately six days, cells in the mixed lymphocyte reaction were kept in coculture at 37 degrees C. Library preparation was by the immunoSEQ multiplex PCR assay. TCRdb limited this immuneACCESS table to in-frame rearrangements with V and J called. A share of clones is missing; checked studies link under half to unresolved V genes, and the rest is unexplained. This sample holds nearly 20,000 clones; approximately 44% were observed only once. The top ten clones comprise about 6% of the sample. Sequences were obtained from CFSE-low (dividing) CD4+ T cells sorted from an allogeneic mixed lymphocyte reaction. Every receptor here comes from a human donor in good health; the cells came from an allogeneic mixed lymphocyte reaction. Some clones in this sample may be carry-over from other donors' samples.

The V call is TRBV11-1, the J call TRBJ2-3; 9 bases line up with TRBD1. The V and J ends lost 0 bases and 1 base, in that order; junction bases with no gene match: 8. The length of the CDR3 is 18 residues. From germline, CDR1 is SGHAT and CDR2 FQDESV (reference sequence). CDR3 nucleotide sequence: TGTGCCAGCAGCTTAGCGTTGGGACAGGGTGAGGGCACAGATACGCAGTATTTT. Translating gives CASSLALGQGEGTDTQYF.

The genes are TRBV6-5 and TRBJ1-2; 9 positions agree with TRBD1. CDR3 length: 14 residues. The germline V gene encodes CDR1 MNHEY and CDR2 SVGAGI. J gave up 6 bases and V 6 bases, and 8 bases lay outside the gene matches. The CDR3 DNA sequence: TGTGCCAGCAGGACAGAAACAGGGGGCGATGGCTACACCTTC. This encodes CASRTETGGDGYTF.

There are many counts of this clone. Other DNA variants within this sample encode the same CDR3. This chain uses TRBV19 with TRBJ2-6, with a possible D match to TRBD2 (6 bases). The CDR3 covers 15 residues. Germline V lookup: CDR1 LNHDA, CDR2 SQIVND (reference sequence). V was clipped by 3 bases and J by 1 base, with 7 bases between them. The CDR3 nucleotides are TGTGCCAGTAGTATTCGGGGGTCTGGGGCCAACGTCCTGACTTTC. Translated, it gives CASSIRGSGANVLTF.

The V gene is TRBV11-2, the J gene TRBJ1-1; D unresolved. The germline V and J ends were trimmed by 4 bases and 4 bases, with 4 bases remaining between them. Germline CDR1 reads SGHAT; CDR2 reads FQNNGV. This CDR3 comprises 11 residues. The CDR3 coding sequence is TGTGCCAGCAGCTATGGCACTGAAGCTTTCTTT. Protein sequence: CASSYGTEAFF. Supplemented by reference TRBV11-2 and TRBJ1-1, the full variable domain reads EAGVAQSPRYKIIEKRQSVAFWCNPISGHATLYWYQQILGQGPKLLIQFQNNGVVDDSQLPKDRFSAERLKGVDSTLKIQPAKLEDSAVYLCASSYGTEAFFGQGTRLTVV.